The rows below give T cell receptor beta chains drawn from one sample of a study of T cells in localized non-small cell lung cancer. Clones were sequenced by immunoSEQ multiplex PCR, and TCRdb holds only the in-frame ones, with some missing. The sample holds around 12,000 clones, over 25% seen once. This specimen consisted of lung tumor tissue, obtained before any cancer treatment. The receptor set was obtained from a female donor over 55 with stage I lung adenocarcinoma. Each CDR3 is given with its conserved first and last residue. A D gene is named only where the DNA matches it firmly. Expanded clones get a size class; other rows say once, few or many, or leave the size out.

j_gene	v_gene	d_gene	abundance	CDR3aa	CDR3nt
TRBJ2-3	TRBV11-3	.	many	CASSSPGSTDTQYF	TGTGCCAGCAGCTCCCCGGGGAGCACAGATACGCAGTATTTT
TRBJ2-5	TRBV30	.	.	CAWIPITGSQETQYF	TGTGCCTGGATACCCATCACGGGATCACAAGAGACCCAGTACTTC
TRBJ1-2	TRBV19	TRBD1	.	CASSSRTGIGGYTF	TGTGCCAGTAGTTCCCGGACAGGGATTGGGGGCTACACCTTC
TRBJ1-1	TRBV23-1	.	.	CASSQDPGGHNTEAFF	TGCGCCAGCAGCCAAGACCCCGGCGGACACAACACTGAAGCTTTCTTT
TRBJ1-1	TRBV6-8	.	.	CASTDPGRWRAFF	TGTGCCAGCACCGACCCTGGACGGTGGAGAGCTTTCTTT
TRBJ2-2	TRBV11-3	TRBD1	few	CASSTGGAGTGELFF	TGTGCCAGCAGTACAGGGGGCGCTGGAACCGGGGAGCTGTTTTTT
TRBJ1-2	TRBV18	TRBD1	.	CASSPGQFYGYTF	TGTGCCAGCTCACCGGGACAGTTCTATGGCTACACCTTC
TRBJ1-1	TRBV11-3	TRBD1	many	CASSLGAGGDTEAFF	TGTGCCAGCAGCCTCGGGGCAGGGGGGGACACTGAAGCTTTCTTT
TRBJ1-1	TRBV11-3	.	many	CASSPRGVVNTEAFF	TGTGCCAGCAGCCCCCGTGGGGTCGTGAACACTGAAGCTTTCTTT
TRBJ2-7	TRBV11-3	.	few	CASSLTDSPYEQYF	TGTGCCAGCAGCTTGACAGACAGCCCCTACGAGCAGTACTTC
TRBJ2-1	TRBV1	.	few	CASSQEAYGSAYNEQFF	TGCGCCAGCAGCCAAGAAGCGTACGGGAGTGCCTACAATGAGCAGTTCTTC
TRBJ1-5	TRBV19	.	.	CASSLGGRSNQPQHF	TGTGCCAGTAGCCTAGGGGGTAGGAGCAATCAGCCCCAGCATTTT
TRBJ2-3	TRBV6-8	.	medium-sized	CASGVGVTDTQYF	TGTGCCAGCGGAGTAGGGGTCACAGATACGCAGTATTTT
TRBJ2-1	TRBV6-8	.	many	CASRDSSYNEQFF	TGTGCCAGCAGGGACAGCTCCTACAATGAGCAGTTCTTC
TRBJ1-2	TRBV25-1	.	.	CASSTPEINYGYTF	TGTGCCAGCAGTACCCCAGAGATTAACTATGGCTACACCTTC
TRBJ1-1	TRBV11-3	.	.	CASSLGRQGRTEAFF	TGTGCCAGCAGCTTGGGGCGCCAGGGAAGGACTGAAGCTTTCTTT
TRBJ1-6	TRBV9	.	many	CASSVKDNSPLHF	TGTGCCAGCAGCGTAAAGGATAATTCACCCCTCCACTTT
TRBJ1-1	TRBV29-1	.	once	CSVEYRQLNTEAFF	TGCAGCGTTGAATATCGACAGCTCAACACTGAAGCTTTCTTT
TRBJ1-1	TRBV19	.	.	CASSIGPNTEAFF	TGTGCCAGTAGTATTGGACCGAACACTGAAGCTTTCTTT
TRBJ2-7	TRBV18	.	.	CASSPRTPSSYEQYF	TGTGCCAGCTCACCACGAACTCCTAGCTCCTACGAGCAGTACTTC
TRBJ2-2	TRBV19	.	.	CASTPRMANTGELFF	TGTGCCAGTACCCCCCGGATGGCCAACACCGGGGAGCTGTTTTTT
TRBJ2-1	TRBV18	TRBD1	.	CASSLQGNEQFF	TGTGCCAGCTCACTACAGGGGAATGAGCAGTTCTTC
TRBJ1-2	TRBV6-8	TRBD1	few	CASSYRGQGSYGYTF	TGTGCCAGCAGTTACCGCGGACAGGGGAGCTATGGCTACACCTTC
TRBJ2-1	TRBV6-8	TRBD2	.	CASSPRTSGLNEQFF	TGTGCCAGCAGTCCACGGACTAGCGGCCTCAATGAGCAGTTCTTC
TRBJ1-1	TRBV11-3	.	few	CASSFGRMNTEAFF	TGTGCCAGCAGCTTCGGACGGATGAACACTGAAGCTTTCTTT
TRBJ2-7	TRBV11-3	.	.	CASSRGTETYEQYF	TGTGCCAGCAGCCGGGGGACGGAGACCTACGAGCAGTACTTC
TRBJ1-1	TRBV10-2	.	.	CASSEREGPPNTEAFF	TGCGCCAGCAGTGAGCGCGAGGGACCGCCGAACACTGAAGCTTTCTTT
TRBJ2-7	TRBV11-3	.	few	CASSTPGTHSYEQYF	TGTGCCAGCAGCACCCCCGGGACACACTCCTACGAGCAGTACTTC
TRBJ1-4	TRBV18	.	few	CASSRARGSANEKLFF	TGTGCCAGCTCACGCGCCAGGGGATCGGCTAATGAAAAACTGTTTTTT
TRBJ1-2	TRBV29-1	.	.	CSVADTNYGYTF	TGCAGCGTAGCGGACACTAACTATGGCTACACCTTC
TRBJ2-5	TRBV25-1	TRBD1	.	CASRDRARETQYF	TGTGCCAGCCGGGACAGGGCGCGGGAGACCCAGTACTTC
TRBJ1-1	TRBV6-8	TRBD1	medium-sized	CASTYSPGGDTEAFF	TGTGCCAGCACCTACTCCCCAGGGGGAGACACTGAAGCTTTCTTT
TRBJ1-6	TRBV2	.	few	CASSASPIPLHF	TGTGCCAGCAGTGCCAGCCCTATTCCCCTCCACTTT
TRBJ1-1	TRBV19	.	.	CASSIGSNTEAFF	TGTGCCAGTAGTATAGGTTCGAACACTGAAGCTTTCTTT